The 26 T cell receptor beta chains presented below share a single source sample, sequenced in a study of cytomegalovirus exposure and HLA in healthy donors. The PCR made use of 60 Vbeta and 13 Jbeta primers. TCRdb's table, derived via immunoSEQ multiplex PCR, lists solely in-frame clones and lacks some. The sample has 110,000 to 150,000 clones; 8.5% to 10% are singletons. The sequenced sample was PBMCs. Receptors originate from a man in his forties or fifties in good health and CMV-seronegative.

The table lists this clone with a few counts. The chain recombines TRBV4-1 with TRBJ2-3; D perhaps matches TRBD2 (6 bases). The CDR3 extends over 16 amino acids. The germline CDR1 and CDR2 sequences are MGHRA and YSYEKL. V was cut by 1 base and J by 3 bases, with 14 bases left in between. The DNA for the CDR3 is TGCGCCAGCAGCCAAGCTCACGGGAGTTCTACAGATACGCAGTATTTT. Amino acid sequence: CASSQAHGSSTDTQYF.

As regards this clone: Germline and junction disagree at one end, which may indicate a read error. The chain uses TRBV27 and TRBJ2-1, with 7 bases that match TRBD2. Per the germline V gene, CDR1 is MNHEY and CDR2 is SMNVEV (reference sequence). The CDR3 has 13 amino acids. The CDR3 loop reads CARSLWEGAEQFF. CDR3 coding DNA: TGTGCCAGAAGTTTATGGGAGGGCGCCGAGCAGTTCTTC.

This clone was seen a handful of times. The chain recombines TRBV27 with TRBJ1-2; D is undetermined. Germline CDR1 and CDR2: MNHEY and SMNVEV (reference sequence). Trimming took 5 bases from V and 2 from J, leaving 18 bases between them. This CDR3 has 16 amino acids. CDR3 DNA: TGTGCCAGCAGTCCGCTCCGGTTATACTTCAACTATGGCTACACCTTC. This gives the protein CASSPLRLYFNYGYTF.

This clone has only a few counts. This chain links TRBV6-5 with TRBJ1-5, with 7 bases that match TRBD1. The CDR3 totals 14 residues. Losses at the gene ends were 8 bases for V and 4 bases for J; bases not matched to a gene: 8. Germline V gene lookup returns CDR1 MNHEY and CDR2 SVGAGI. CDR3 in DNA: TGTGCCAGCGGAAAACAGGGGTCGAATCAGCCCCAGCATTTT. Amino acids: CASGKQGSNQPQHF.

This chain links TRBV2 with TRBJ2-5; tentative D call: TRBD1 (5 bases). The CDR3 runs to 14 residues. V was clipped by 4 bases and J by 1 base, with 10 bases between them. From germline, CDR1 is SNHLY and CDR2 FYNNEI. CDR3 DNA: TGTGCCAGCAGTGTAGGGGCCCTCCAAGAGACCCAGTACTTC. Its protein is CASSVGALQETQYF.

The CDR3 spells CASSITGGTGQPQHF. The CDR3 bases are TGTGCCAGTAGTATAACAGGAGGGACGGGCCAGCCCCAGCATTTT. The V and J genes are TRBV19 and TRBJ1-5, with D possibly TRBD1 on 5 matching bases. Germline V gene data show CDR1 as LNHDA and CDR2 as SQIVND (reference sequence). The CDR3 runs to 15 residues. V was cut by 2 bases and J by 7 bases, with 15 bases left in between.

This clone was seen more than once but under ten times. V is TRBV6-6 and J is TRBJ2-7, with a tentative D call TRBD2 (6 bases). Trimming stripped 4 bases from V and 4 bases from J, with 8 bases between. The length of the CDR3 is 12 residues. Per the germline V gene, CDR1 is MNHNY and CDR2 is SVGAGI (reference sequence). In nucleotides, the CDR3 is TGTGCCAGCAGTTCGAGCGGGTACGAGCAGTACTTC. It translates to CASSSSGYEQYF.

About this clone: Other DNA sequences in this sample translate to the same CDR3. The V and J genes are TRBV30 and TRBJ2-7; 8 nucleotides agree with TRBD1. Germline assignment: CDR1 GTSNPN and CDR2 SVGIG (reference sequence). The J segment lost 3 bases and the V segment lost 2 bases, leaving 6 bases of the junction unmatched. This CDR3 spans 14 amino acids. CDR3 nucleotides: TGTGCCTGGAGTAGGGGGACAGGAGGCTACGAGCAGTACTTC. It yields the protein CAWSRGTGGYEQYF.

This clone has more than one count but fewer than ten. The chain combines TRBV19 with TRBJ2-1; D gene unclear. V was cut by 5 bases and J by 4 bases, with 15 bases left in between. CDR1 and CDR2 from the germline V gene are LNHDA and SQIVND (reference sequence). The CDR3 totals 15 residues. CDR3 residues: CASSRGGTLYNEQFF. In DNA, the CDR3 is TGTGCCAGTAGTCGTGGCGGAACCCTTTACAATGAGCAGTTCTTC.

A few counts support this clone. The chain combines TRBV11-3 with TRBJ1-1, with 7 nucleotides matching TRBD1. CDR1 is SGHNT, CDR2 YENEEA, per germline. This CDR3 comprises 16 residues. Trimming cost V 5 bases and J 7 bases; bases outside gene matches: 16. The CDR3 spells CASSITRDRLTCEAFF. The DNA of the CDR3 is TGTGCCAGCAGCATAACCCGGGACAGATTAACGTGTGAAGCTTTCTTT.

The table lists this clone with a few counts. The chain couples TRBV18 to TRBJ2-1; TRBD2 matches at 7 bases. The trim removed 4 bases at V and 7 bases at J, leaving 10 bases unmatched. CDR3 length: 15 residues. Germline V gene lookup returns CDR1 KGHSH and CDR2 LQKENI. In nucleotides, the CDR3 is TGTGCCAGCTCACGGGAGGCATTGCGGGAGAATGAGCAGTTCTTC. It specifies CASSREALRENEQFF.

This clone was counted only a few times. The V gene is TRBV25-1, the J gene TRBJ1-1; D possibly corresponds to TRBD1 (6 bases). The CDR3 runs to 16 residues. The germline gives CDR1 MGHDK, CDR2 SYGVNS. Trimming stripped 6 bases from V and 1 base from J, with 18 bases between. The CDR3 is CASSPARGVSNTEAFF. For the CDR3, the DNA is TGTGCCAGCAGCCCAGCCAGGGGCGTTTCGAACACTGAAGCTTTCTTT.

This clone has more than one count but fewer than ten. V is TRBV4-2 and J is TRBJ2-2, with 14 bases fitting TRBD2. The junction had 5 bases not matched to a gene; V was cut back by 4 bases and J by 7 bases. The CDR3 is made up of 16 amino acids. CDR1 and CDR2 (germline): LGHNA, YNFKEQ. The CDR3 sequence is CASSPGLAGEIGELFF. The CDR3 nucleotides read TGTGCCAGCAGCCCGGGACTAGCGGGAGAGATCGGGGAGCTGTTTTTT.

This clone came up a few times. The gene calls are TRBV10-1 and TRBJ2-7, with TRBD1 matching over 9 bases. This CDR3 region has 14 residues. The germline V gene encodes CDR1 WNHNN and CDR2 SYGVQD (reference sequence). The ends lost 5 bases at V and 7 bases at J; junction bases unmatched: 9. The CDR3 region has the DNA TGCGCCAGCAGTAGGGACAGGGTGTCGGGGGAGCAGTACTTC. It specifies CASSRDRVSGEQYF.

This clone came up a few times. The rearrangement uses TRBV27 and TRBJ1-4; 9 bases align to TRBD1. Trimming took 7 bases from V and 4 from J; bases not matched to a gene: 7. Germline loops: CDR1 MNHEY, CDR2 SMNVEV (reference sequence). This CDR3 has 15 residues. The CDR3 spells CASTEQGARNEKLFF. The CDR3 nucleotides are TGTGCCAGCACCGAACAGGGGGCACGTAATGAAAAACTGTTTTTT.

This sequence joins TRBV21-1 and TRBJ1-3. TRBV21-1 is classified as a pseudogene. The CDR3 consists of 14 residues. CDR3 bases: TGTGCCAGCAGCGGCCGGGAATATGGAAACACCATATATTTT. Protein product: CASSGREYGNTIYF.

CDR3 amino acids: CASTGTGALANTGELFF. The CDR3 DNA reads as TGCGCCAGCACCGGGACAGGAGCTTTAGCGAACACCGGGGAGCTGTTTTTT. The rearrangement links TRBV5-1 to TRBJ2-2; 8 bases are a match to TRBD1. The CDR3 sequence is 17 residues long. With 6 bases clipped from V and 0 bases from J, the junction kept 10 bases outside the gene matches. Germline V gene lookup returns CDR1 SGHRS and CDR2 YFSETQ.

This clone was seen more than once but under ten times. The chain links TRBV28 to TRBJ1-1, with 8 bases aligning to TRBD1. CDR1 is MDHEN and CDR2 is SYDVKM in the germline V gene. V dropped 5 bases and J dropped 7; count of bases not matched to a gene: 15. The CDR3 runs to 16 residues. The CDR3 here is CASSQTSGGLGGEAFF. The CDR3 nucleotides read TGTGCCAGCAGTCAGACCTCAGGGGGCTTGGGTGGTGAAGCTTTCTTT.

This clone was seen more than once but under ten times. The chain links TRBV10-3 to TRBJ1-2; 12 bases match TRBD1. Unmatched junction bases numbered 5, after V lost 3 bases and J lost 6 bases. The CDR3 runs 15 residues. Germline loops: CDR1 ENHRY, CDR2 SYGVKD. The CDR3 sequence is CAISEGTGGWDGYTF. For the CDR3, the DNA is TGTGCCATCAGTGAAGGGACAGGGGGCTGGGATGGCTACACCTTC.

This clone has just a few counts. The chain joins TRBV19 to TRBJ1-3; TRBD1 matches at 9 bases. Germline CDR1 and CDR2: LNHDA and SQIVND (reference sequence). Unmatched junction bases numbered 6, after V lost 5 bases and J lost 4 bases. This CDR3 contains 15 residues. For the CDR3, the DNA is TGTGCCAGTAGTTCGACAGGGGGTCCCGGAAACACCATATATTTT. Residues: CASSSTGGPGNTIYF.

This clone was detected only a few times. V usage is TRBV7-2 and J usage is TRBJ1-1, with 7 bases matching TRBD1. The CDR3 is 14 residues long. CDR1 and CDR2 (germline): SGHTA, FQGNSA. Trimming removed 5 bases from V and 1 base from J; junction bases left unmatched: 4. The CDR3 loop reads CASSSRGTNTEAFF. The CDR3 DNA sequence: TGTGCCAGCAGCAGCAGGGGGACGAACACTGAAGCTTTCTTT.

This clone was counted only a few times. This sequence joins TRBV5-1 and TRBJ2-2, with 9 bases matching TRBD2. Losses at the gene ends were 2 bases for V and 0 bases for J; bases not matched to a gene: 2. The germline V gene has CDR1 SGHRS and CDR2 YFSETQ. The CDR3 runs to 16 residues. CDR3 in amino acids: CASSFPSGANTGELFF. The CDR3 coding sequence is TGCGCCAGCAGCTTCCCTAGCGGGGCGAACACCGGGGAGCTGTTTTTT.

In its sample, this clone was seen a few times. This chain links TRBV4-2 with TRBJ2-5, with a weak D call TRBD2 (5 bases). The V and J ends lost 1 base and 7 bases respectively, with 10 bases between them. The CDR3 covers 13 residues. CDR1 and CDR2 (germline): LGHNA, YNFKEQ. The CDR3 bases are TGTGCCAGCAGCCAAGCTCTAGGAGGGACCCAGTACTTC. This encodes CASSQALGGTQYF.

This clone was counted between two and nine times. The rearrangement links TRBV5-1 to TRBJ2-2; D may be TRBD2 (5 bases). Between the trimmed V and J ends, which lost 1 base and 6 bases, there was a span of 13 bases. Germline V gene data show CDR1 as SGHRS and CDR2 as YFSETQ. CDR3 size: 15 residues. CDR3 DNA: TGCGCCAGCAGCTTGACCACGGGAAGGGCCGGGGAGCTGTTTTTT. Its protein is CASSLTTGRAGELFF.

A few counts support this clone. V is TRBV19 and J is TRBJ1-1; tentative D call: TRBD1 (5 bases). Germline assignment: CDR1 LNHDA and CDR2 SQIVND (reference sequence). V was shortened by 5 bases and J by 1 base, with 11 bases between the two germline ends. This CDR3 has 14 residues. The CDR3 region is CASSRQTPNTEAFF. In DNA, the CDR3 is TGTGCCAGTAGTCGACAGACTCCGAACACTGAAGCTTTCTTT. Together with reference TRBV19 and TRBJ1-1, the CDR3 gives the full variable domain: DGGITQSPKYLFRKEGQNVTLSCEQNLNHDAMYWYRQDPGQGLRLIYYSQIVNDFQKGDIAEGYSVSREKKESFPLTVTSAQKNPTAFYLCASSRQTPNTEAFFGQGTRLTVV.

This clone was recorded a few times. This chain's CDR3 is CASMARRSNSPLHF. The CDR3 DNA follows: TGTGCCAGCATGGCCCGGCGGTCTAATTCACCCCTCCACTTT. The gene calls are TRBV6-5 and TRBJ1-6, with no clear D. Trimming took 7 bases from V and 6 from J, leaving 13 bases between them. The CDR3 has 14 amino acids. Germline V gene sequence: CDR1 MNHEY, CDR2 SVGAGI.